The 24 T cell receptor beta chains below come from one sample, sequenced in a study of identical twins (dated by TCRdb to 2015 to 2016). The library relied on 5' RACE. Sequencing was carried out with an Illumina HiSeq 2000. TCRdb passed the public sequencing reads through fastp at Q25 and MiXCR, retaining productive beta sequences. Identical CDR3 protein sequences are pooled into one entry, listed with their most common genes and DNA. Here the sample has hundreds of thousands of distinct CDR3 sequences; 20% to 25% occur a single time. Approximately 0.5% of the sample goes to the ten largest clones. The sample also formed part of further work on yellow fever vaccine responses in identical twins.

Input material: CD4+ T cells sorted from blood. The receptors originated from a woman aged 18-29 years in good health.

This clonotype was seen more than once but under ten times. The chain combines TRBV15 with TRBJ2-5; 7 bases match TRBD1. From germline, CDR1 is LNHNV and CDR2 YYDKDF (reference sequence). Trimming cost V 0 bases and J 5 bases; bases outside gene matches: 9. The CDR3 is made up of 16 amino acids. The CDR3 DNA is TGTGCCACCAGCAGAGATGGGGTAGGGGGCAAGGAGACCCAGTACTTC. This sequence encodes CATSRDGVGGKETQYF. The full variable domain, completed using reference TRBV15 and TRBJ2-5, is DAMVIQNPRYQVTQFGKPVTLSCSQTLNHNVMYWYQQKSSQAPKLLFHYYDKDFNNEADTPDNFQSRRPNTSFCFLDIRSPGLGDTAMYLCATSRDGVGGKETQYFGPGTRLLVL.

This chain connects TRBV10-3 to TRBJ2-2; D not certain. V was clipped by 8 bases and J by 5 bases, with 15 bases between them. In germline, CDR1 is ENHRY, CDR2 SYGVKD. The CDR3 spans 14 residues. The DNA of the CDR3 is TGTGCCATCGGGAAGCTAGAAGAGACCGGGGAGCTGTTTTTT. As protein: CAIGKLEETGELFF.

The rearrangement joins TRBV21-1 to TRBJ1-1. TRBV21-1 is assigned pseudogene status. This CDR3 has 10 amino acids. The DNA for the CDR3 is TGTGCCAGCAGCAAAAGGTCGGGTTTCTTT. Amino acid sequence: CASSKRSGFF.

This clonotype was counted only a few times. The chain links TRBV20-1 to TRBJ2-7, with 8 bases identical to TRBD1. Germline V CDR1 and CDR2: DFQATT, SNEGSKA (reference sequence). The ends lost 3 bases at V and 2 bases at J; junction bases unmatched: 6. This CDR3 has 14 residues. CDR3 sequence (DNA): TGCAGTGCTAGCCCAACAGGGGGGACCTACGAGCAGTACGTC. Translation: CSASPTGGTYEQYV.

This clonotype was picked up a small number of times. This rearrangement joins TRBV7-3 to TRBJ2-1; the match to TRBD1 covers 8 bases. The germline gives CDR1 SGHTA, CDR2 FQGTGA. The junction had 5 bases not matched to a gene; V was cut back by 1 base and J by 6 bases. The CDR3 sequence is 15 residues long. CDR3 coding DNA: TGTGCCAGCAGCTTAAGCCGGGACAGGTCCAATGAGCAGTTCTTC. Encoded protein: CASSLSRDRSNEQFF.

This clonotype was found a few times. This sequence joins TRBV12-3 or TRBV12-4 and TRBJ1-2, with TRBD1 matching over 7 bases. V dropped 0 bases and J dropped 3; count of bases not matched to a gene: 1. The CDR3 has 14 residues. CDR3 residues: CASSLAGGDYGYTF. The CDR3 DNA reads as TGTGCCAGCAGTTTAGCAGGGGGCGACTATGGCTACACCTTC.

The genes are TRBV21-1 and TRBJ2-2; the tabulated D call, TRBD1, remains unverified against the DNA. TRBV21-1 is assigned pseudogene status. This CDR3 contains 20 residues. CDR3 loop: CASSKFPDLGGSRNTGELFF. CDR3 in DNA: TGTGCCAGCAGCAAATTTCCGGATCTGGGGGGCTCACGGAACACCGGGGAGCTGTTTTTT.

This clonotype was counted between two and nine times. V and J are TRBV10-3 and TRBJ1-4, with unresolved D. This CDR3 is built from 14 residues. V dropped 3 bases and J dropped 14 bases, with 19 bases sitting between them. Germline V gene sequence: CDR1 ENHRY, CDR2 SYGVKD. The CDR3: CAISEFDGLSRLFF. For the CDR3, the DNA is TGTGCCATCAGTGAATTTGACGGATTGAGTCGGCTGTTTTTT.

The CDR3 DNA reads TGCGCCAGCAGCCAAGATTGGATAGTAGGTCCCTACAATGAGCAGTTCTTC. Encoded protein: CASSQDWIVGPYNEQFF. The V call is TRBV4-1, the J call TRBJ2-1; no firm D call. Germline lookup yields CDR1 MGHRA and CDR2 YSYEKL. This CDR3 contains 17 residues. V was clipped by 0 bases and J by 2 bases, with 14 bases between them.

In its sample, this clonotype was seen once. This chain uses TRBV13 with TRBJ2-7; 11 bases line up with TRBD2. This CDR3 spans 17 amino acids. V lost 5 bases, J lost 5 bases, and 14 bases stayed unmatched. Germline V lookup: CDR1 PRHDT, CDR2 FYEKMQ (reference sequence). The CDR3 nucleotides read TGTGCCAGCAGCGTTCGTAAACTAGCGGGAGTAGGGGACGAGCAGTACTTC. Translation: CASSVRKLAGVGDEQYF.

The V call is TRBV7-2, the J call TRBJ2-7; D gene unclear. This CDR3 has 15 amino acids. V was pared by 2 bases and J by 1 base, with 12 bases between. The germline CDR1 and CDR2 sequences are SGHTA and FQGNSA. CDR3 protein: CASSLSSSGSYEQYF. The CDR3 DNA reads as TGTGCCAGCAGCTTATCATCGAGTGGTTCCTACGAGCAGTACTTC.

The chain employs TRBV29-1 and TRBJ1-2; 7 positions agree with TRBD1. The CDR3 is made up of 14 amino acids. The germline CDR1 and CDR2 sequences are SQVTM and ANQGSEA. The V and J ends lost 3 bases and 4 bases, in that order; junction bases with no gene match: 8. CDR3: CSVEGQGETYGYTF. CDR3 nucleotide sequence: TGCAGCGTTGAGGGCCAGGGGGAAACCTATGGCTACACCTTC.

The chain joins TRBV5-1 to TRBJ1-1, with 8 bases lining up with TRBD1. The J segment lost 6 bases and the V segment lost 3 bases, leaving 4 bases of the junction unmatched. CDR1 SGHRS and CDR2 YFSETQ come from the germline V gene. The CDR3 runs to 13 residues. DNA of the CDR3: TGCGCCAGCAGCTCACAGGGGGTTTCTGAAGCTTTCTTT. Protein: CASSSQGVSEAFF.

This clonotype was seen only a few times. CDR3: CASSLMAGVVRGYTF. Written as DNA, the CDR3 is TGTGCCAGCAGTTTAATGGCAGGGGTGGTGCGTGGCTACACCTTC. The chain links TRBV12-3 or TRBV12-4 to TRBJ1-2; TRBD1 might be the D (6 bases). V was trimmed by 2 bases and J by 7 bases, leaving 17 bases between them. The CDR3 length is 15 residues.

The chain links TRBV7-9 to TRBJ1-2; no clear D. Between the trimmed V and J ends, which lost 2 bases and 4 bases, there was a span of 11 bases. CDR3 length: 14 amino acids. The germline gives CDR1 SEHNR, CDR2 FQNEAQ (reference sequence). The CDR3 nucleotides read TGTGCCAGCAGCTTACGGGCAGCCCTCTATGGCTACACCTTC. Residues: CASSLRAALYGYTF.

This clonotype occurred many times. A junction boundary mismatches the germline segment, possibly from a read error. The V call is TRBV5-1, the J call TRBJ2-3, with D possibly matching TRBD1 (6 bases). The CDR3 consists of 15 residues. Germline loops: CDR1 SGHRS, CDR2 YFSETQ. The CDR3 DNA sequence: TGTGCCAGCAGTCCGGGGACAACTAGCACAGATACGCAGTATTTT. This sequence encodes CASSPGTTSTDTQYF.

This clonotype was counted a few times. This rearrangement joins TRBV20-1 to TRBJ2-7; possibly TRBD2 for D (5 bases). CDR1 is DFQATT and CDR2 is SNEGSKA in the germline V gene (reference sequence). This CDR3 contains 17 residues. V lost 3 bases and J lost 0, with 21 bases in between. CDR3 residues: CSASAMGAKLLSYEQYF. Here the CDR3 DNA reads TGCAGTGCTAGCGCTATGGGAGCTAAACTTCTCTCCTACGAGCAGTACTTC.

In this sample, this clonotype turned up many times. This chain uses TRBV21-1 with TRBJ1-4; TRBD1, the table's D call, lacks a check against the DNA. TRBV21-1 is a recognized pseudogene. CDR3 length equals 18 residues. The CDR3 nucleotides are TGTGCCAGCAGCAAAGCCCCAGGGGGCCCAGAGTCTAATGAAAAACTGTTTTTT. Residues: CASSKAPGGPESNEKLFF.

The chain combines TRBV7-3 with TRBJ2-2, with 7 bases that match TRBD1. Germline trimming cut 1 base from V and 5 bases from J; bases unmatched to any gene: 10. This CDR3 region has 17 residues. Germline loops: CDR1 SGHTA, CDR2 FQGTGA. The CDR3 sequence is CASSLNVQGVITGELFF. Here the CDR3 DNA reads TGTGCCAGCAGCTTAAACGTCCAGGGGGTCATTACCGGGGAGCTGTTTTTT.

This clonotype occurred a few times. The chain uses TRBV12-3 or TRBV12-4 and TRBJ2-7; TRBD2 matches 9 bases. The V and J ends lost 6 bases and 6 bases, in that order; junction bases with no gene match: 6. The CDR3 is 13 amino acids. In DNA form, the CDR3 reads TGTGCCAGCAGACTTAGCGGGAGAGTCGAGCAGTACTTC. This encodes CASRLSGRVEQYF.

CDR3 sequence reads: CSALGPGAERDVFF. The CDR3 DNA follows: TGCAGTGCCCTCGGTCCGGGGGCCGAACGGGATGTTTTCTTT. This chain uses TRBV20-1 with TRBJ1-1; D is perhaps TRBD1 (6 bases). The CDR3 length is 14 residues. The V end lost 6 bases, the J end lost 13 bases, and 27 bases lay between the germline ends. Germline CDR1 and CDR2: DFQATT and SNEGSKA (reference sequence).

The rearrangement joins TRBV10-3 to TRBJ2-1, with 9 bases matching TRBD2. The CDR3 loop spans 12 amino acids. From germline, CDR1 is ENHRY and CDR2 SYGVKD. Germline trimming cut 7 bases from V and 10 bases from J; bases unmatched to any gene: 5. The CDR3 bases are TGTGCCATCACTAGACTAGCGGTAGAGCAGTTCTTC. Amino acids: CAITRLAVEQFF.

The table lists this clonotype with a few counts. The CDR3 DNA sequence: TGTGCCAGCAGCCCCGGGGAACAGGGCTACAATGAGCAGTTCTTC. Its protein is CASSPGEQGYNEQFF. V and J are TRBV12-3 or TRBV12-4 and TRBJ2-1; maybe TRBD1 (6 bases). There are 15 residues in the CDR3. V gave up 6 bases and J gave up 3 bases, with 15 bases separating them.

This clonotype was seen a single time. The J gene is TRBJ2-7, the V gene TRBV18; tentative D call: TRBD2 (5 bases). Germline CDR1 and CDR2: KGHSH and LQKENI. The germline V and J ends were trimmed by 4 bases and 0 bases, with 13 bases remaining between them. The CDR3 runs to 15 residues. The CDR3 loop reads CASSLTGKSSYEQYF. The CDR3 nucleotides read TGTGCCAGCTCACTTACCGGGAAAAGCTCCTACGAGCAGTACTTC.